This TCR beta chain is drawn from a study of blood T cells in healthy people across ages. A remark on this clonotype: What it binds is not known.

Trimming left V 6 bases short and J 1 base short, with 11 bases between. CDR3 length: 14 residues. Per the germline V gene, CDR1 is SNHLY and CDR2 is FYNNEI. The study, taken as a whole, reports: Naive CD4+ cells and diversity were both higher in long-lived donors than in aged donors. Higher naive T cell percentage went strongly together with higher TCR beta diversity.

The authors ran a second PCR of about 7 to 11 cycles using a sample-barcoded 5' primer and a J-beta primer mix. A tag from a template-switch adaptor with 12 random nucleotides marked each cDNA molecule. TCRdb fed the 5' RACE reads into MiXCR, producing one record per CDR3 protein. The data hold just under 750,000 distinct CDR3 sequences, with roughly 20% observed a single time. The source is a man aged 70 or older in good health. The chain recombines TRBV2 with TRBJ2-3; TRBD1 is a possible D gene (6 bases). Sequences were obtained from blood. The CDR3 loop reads CASRRGFGTDTQYF. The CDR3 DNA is TGTGCCAGCAGAAGGGGGTTTGGCACAGATACGCAGTATTTT.